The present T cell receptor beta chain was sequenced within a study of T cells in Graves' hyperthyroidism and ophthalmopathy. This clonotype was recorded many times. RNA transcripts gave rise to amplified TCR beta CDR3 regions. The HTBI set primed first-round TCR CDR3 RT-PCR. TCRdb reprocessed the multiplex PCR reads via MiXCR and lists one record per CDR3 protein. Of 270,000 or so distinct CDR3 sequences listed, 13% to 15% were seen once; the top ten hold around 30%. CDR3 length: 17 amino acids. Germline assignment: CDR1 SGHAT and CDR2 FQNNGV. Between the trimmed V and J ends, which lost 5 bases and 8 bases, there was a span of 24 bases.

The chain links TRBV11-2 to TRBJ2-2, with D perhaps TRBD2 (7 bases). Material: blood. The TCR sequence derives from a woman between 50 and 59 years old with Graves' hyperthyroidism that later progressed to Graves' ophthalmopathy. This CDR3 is CASSPPGGVYGRGELFF. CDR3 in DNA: TGTGCCAGCAGCCCCCCCGGGGGCGTTTACGGGAGGGGGGAGCTGTTTTTT.